Detailed here is one T cell receptor beta chain. The CDR3 is 16 amino acids. Germline values: CDR1 MGHRA, CDR2 YSYEKL. V was pared by 0 bases and J by 2 bases, with 5 bases of the junction left unmatched. Tregs were sorted as CD4+CD25+CD127-/low cells. TCRdb processed the 5' RACE reads anew with MiXCR; each CDR3 protein has one entry. Here the sample spans 8,500 to 14,000 distinct CDR3 sequences, approximately 26% being singletons. V usage is TRBV4-1 and J usage is TRBJ2-3; 7 nucleotides align to TRBD1. The material sequenced was Tregs sorted from a lymph node. The receptor's source is a female donor with breast cancer. CDR3 nucleotides: TGCGCCAGCAGCCAAGAAGGGGGCAGAAACACAGATACGCAGTATTTT. Translated, it gives CASSQEGGRNTDTQYF.